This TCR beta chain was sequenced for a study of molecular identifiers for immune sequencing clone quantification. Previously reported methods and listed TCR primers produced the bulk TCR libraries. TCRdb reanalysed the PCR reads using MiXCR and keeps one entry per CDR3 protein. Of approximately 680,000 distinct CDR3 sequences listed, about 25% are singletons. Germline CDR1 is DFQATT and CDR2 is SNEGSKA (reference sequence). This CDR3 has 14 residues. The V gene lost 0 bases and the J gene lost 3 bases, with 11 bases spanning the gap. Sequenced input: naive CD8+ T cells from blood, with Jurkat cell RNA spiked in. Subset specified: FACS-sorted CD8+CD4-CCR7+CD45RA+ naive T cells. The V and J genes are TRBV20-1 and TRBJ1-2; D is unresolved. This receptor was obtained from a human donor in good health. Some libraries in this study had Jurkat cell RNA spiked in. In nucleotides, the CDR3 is TGCAGTGCTAGAGATCCTGGGTTGGACTATGGCTACACCTTC. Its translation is CSARDPGLDYGYTF.